Presented here are 21 T cell receptor beta chains from one specimen sequenced in a study of blood T cell repertoires in COVID-19. Repertoires were generated with immunoSEQ multiplex PCR, while TCRdb's copy carries only in-frame clones and drops some. Of roughly 84,000 clones in the sample, about 80% were seen once. The source material was peripheral blood. The receptors stem from a woman aged 40 to 50 with active or convalescent COVID-19.

J is TRBJ2-7 and V is TRBV18; a possible D gene is TRBD2 (5 bases). Germline lookup yields CDR1 KGHSH and CDR2 LQKENI. The CDR3 is 13 residues long. V was shortened by 4 bases and J by 3 bases, with 10 bases between the two germline ends. CDR3: CASSQGEIYEQYF. DNA for the CDR3: TGTGCCAGCTCACAGGGAGAGATCTACGAGCAGTACTTC.

DNA for the CDR3: TGTGCCATCAGTGACAGACAGCAGAACACTGAAGCTTTCTTT. This translates into CAISDRQQNTEAFF. The V and J genes are TRBV10-3 and TRBJ1-1; tentative D call: TRBD1 (5 bases). Per germline, CDR1 ENHRY and CDR2 SYGVKD. V was clipped by 3 bases and J by 1 base, with 9 bases between them. This CDR3 has 14 residues.

This clone appeared once. The rearrangement uses TRBV5-1 and TRBJ2-3, with D perhaps matching TRBD2 (6 bases). From germline, CDR1 is SGHRS and CDR2 YFSETQ. The CDR3 runs to 16 residues. V lost 4 bases and J lost 2, with 17 bases in between. The CDR3 DNA reads as TGCGCCAGCAGCCCGACCCGGGACTTCGCCACAGATACGCAGTATTTT. Translating gives CASSPTRDFATDTQYF.

The CDR3 loop is CASSRGTSGPDTQYF. The CDR3, as DNA: TGTGCCAGCAGTCGAGGGACTAGCGGTCCCGATACGCAGTATTTT. V and J are TRBV28 and TRBJ2-3, with 11 bases identical to TRBD2. V lost 5 bases to trimming and J lost 6 bases; unmatched junction nucleotides: 7. Germline CDR1 is MDHEN and CDR2 is SYDVKM. This CDR3 region has 15 residues.

The chain's CDR3 is CASSPLDSADEAFF. For the CDR3, the DNA is TGTGCCAGCTCACCATTGGACTCGGCGGACGAAGCTTTCTTT. The rearrangement links TRBV18 to TRBJ1-1; D ambiguous. This CDR3 is 14 amino acids long. CDR1 is KGHSH and CDR2 is LQKENI in the germline V gene. The ends were cut back, 2 bases at V and 8 bases at J, with 15 bases in the middle.

This chain connects TRBV4-2 to TRBJ2-1, with 9 positions matching TRBD2. The length of the CDR3 is 15 residues. Trimming took 4 bases from V and 7 from J; bases not matched to a gene: 8. The V gene's germline CDR1 is LGHNA and CDR2 YNFKEQ. The CDR3 nucleotides read TGTGCCAGCAGCCGAGACGCGGGGGGGCCTAATGAGCAGTTCTTC. Its protein product is CASSRDAGGPNEQFF.

The chain has TRBV6-2 or TRBV6-3 and TRBJ1-6; D is possibly TRBD1 (6 bases). Germline V lookup: CDR1 MNHEY, CDR2 SVGEGT. The CDR3 has 15 amino acids. V gave up 2 bases and J gave up 13 bases, with 18 bases separating them. The CDR3: CASSYQTGHLSPLHF. Here the CDR3 DNA reads TGTGCCAGCAGTTACCAGACAGGCCATTTGTCGCCCCTCCACTTT.

The chain couples TRBV28 to TRBJ1-1, with 10 bases fitting TRBD1. Germline V gene data show CDR1 as MDHEN and CDR2 as SYDVKM. The V gene end was trimmed by 2 bases and the J gene end by 4 bases; junction bases not matched to a gene: 4. The CDR3 covers 15 residues. CDR3 in DNA: TGTGCCAGCAGTTTACCTGGACAGGGGGGCACTGAAGCTTTCTTT. Protein sequence: CASSLPGQGGTEAFF.

The rearrangement joins TRBV27 to TRBJ2-1, with TRBD2 matching 15 bases. CDR1 is MNHEY and CDR2 is SMNVEV in the germline V gene (reference sequence). Unmatched junction bases numbered 6, after V lost 7 bases and J lost 2 bases. The CDR3 loop spans 17 amino acids. The CDR3 sequence is CASKGLAGGPPYNEQFF. CDR3 bases: TGTGCCAGCAAAGGACTAGCGGGAGGGCCCCCCTACAATGAGCAGTTCTTC.

This chain links TRBV30 with TRBJ2-4; D uncertain. V was trimmed by 0 bases and J by 3 bases, leaving 12 bases between them. CDR1 is GTSNPN, CDR2 SVGIG, per germline (reference sequence). The CDR3 totals 15 residues. In nucleotides, the CDR3 is TGTGCCTGGAGTGTAACGTCCAGTGTCAAAAACATTCAGTACTTC. Protein: CAWSVTSSVKNIQYF. Based on the CDR3 plus reference TRBV30 and TRBJ2-4, the full variable domain is SQTIHQWPATLVQPVGSPLSLECTVEGTSNPNLYWYRQAAGRGLQLLFYSVGIGQISSEVPQNLSASRPQDRQFILSSKKLLLSDSGFYLCAWSVTSSVKNIQYFGAGTRLSVL.

The chain links TRBV25-1 to TRBJ2-1, with D possibly matching TRBD1 (5 bases). The CDR3 runs to 13 residues. Germline CDR1 reads MGHDK; CDR2 reads SYGVNS. Between the trimmed V and J ends, which lost 7 bases and 4 bases, there was a span of 11 bases. CDR3 protein: CASTGQGYNEQFF. DNA of the CDR3: TGTGCCAGCACAGGGCAGGGTTACAATGAGCAGTTCTTC.

This chain connects TRBV7-2 to TRBJ2-5; D remains ambiguous. This CDR3 is 12 amino acids long. V lost 2 bases to trimming and J lost 4 bases, with 5 bases between them. Germline assignment: CDR1 SGHTA and CDR2 FQGNSA. The CDR3: CASSLRLETQYF. The DNA for the CDR3 is TGTGCCAGCAGCTTACGTCTAGAGACCCAGTACTTC. Drawing the rest from reference TRBV7-2 and TRBJ2-5, the complete variable domain is GAGVSQSPSNKVTEKGKDVELRCDPISGHTALYWYRQSLGQGLEFLIYFQGNSAPDKSGLPSDRFSAERTGGSVSTLTIQRTQQEDSAVYLCASSLRLETQYFGPGTRLLVL.

The chain links TRBV10-3 to TRBJ2-7; 8 bases align to TRBD1. Germline CDR1 reads ENHRY; CDR2 reads SYGVKD. This CDR3 spans 15 amino acids. The V gene end was trimmed by 4 bases and the J gene end by 2 bases; junction bases not matched to a gene: 7. This CDR3 is CAISAGQGRTYEQYF. The CDR3 coding sequence is TGTGCCATCAGTGCTGGACAGGGAAGAACCTACGAGCAGTACTTC.

The chain employs TRBV12-3 or TRBV12-4 and TRBJ2-3; no clear D. Between the trimmed V and J ends, which lost 4 bases and 7 bases, there was a span of 6 bases. CDR3 length: 11 amino acids. CDR3 nucleotides: TGTGCCAGCAGTTCACTTAATACGCAGTATTTT. It yields the protein CASSSLNTQYF.

The V and J genes are TRBV27 and TRBJ2-3, with D maybe TRBD2 (6 bases). Trimming stripped 4 bases from V and 2 bases from J, with 13 bases between. The CDR3 runs 15 residues. Germline loops: CDR1 MNHEY, CDR2 SMNVEV (reference sequence). CDR3 sequence: CASSYRDSDTDTQYF. CDR3 DNA: TGTGCCAGCAGTTACCGGGACTCCGACACAGATACGCAGTATTTT.

CDR3 DNA sequence: TGTGCCAGCTCACCACAACAGTCATTTGGCTATGGCTACACCTTC. Encoded protein: CASSPQQSFGYGYTF. This chain joins TRBV18 and TRBJ1-2; D is unclear. Trimming removed 1 base at V and 4 bases at J, with 13 bases between. The CDR3 consists of 15 residues. In germline, CDR1 is KGHSH, CDR2 LQKENI.

The J gene is TRBJ1-3, the V gene TRBV28; D is perhaps TRBD1 (5 bases). The CDR3 runs to 14 residues. The V gene lost 9 bases and the J gene lost 0 bases, with 12 bases spanning the gap. CDR1 is MDHEN, CDR2 SYDVKM, per germline. CDR3: CASLQGTSGNTIYF. The CDR3 DNA sequence: TGTGCCAGTTTGCAGGGAACCTCTGGAAACACCATATATTTT.

The V gene is TRBV2, the J gene TRBJ2-5; 9 nucleotides align to TRBD1. Germline loops: CDR1 SNHLY, CDR2 FYNNEI. The CDR3 is 14 amino acids. Trimming took 7 bases from V and 4 from J; bases not matched to a gene: 7. CDR3 amino acids: CASMDRGRRETQYF. Here the CDR3 DNA reads TGTGCCAGCATGGACAGGGGTAGACGAGAGACCCAGTACTTC.

This clone appeared once. The rearrangement uses TRBV6-4 and TRBJ1-1; D not resolved. V was shortened by 6 bases and J by 1 base, with 15 bases between the two germline ends. This CDR3 region has 15 residues. Germline CDR1 reads MRHNA; CDR2 reads SNTAGT. CDR3 amino acids: CASSAEHTWNTEAFF. The CDR3 DNA follows: TGTGCCAGCAGCGCGGAGCACACGTGGAACACTGAAGCTTTCTTT.

This clone was seen once. The rearrangement joins TRBV2 to TRBJ2-3; tentative D call: TRBD2 (6 bases). The V end was cut by 8 bases, the J end by 6 bases, with 9 bases between. Germline V gene sequence: CDR1 SNHLY, CDR2 FYNNEI. This CDR3 contains 11 residues. The CDR3 bases are TGTGCCAGCCGGGACTTCGATACGCAGTATTTT. This gives the protein CASRDFDTQYF.

The rearrangement uses TRBV5-4 and TRBJ2-1; possible D gene TRBD2, 6 bases. Germline CDR1 SGHNT, CDR2 YYREEE (reference sequence). Trimming cost V 3 bases and J 1 base, with 11 bases left between them. CDR3 length: 15 amino acids. The CDR3 reads CASSSGRGSYNEQFF. Here the CDR3 DNA reads TGTGCCAGCAGCTCGGGCCGGGGGTCCTACAATGAGCAGTTCTTC. The whole variable domain, filled in from reference TRBV5-4 and TRBJ2-1, reads ETGVTQSPTHLIKTRGQQVTLRCSSQSGHNTVSWYQQALGQGPQFIFQYYREEENGRGNFPPRFSGLQFPNYSSELNVNALELDDSALYLCASSSGRGSYNEQFFGPGTRLTVL.